Listed here are 20 T cell receptor beta chains from one sample, sequenced in a study of blood T cell repertoires in COVID-19. Data came from immunoSEQ multiplex PCR; TCRdb stores just in-frame clones and leaves some out. The table lists approximately 100,000 clones, 81% of them singletons. Sequencing was performed on peripheral blood. The source of these receptors is a man in his 60s with acute or convalescent COVID-19.

This sequence joins TRBV5-6 and TRBJ1-2, with 10 nucleotides matching TRBD1. The length of the CDR3 is 15 residues. Looked up from germline, CDR1 is SGHDT and CDR2 is YYEEEE. With V trimmed by 8 bases and J by 4 bases, 11 bases remained unmatched. The CDR3 nucleotides are TGTGCCAGTAAGCGTGGGGACAGGGGAGGCTATGGCTACACCTTC. This gives the protein CASKRGDRGGYGYTF.

The rearrangement uses TRBV19 and TRBJ1-1; no clear D. The CDR3 spans 14 residues. Germline CDR1 LNHDA, CDR2 SQIVND (reference sequence). The germline V and J ends were trimmed by 5 bases and 1 base, with 11 bases remaining between them. The CDR3 loop is CASSLAGRNTEAFF. The CDR3 nucleotides are TGTGCCAGTAGTTTGGCCGGGAGGAACACTGAAGCTTTCTTT.

This chain connects TRBV5-5 to TRBJ1-3; D possibly corresponds to TRBD1 (5 bases). V lost 4 bases and J 0 bases, leaving 14 bases between the germline ends. This CDR3 comprises 16 residues. Germline V CDR1 and CDR2: SGHKS, YYEKEE (reference sequence). CDR3 in DNA: TGTGCCAGCAGCGAAGTCGGGGGATTCTCTGGAAACACCATATATTTT. Its translation is CASSEVGGFSGNTIYF.

This clone was counted only a few times. The rearrangement joins TRBV28 to TRBJ2-3; D unresolved. Germline lookup yields CDR1 MDHEN and CDR2 SYDVKM. Trimming removed 3 bases from V and 0 bases from J, with 16 bases in between. CDR3 size: 17 residues. CDR3 coding DNA: TGTGCCAGCAGTTTCCCATTAACAGCTACTAGCACAGATACGCAGTATTTT. It translates to CASSFPLTATSTDTQYF.

The chain has TRBV5-5 and TRBJ2-1; D is ambiguous. This CDR3 comprises 12 residues. The ends were cut back, 0 bases at V and 8 bases at J, with 6 bases in the middle. CDR1 and CDR2 (germline): SGHKS, YYEKEE (reference sequence). The DNA for the CDR3 is TGTGCCAGCAGCTTGGTTATCCATGAGCAGTTCTTC. Translating gives CASSLVIHEQFF.

The V call is TRBV4-1, the J call TRBJ1-1; 7 nucleotides match TRBD1. V shed 0 bases, J shed 5 bases, and the junction held 9 bases outside the gene matches. CDR1 is MGHRA and CDR2 is YSYEKL in the germline V gene. The CDR3 runs to 16 residues. Here the CDR3 DNA reads TGCGCCAGCAGCCAAGATACTCTAACAGGGGATACTGAAGCTTTCTTT. Translating gives CASSQDTLTGDTEAFF.

J is TRBJ2-7 and V is TRBV11-3; perhaps TRBD1 as D (5 bases). The germline V and J ends were trimmed by 2 bases and 4 bases, with 15 bases remaining between them. This CDR3 is 15 amino acids long. Looked up from germline, CDR1 is SGHNT and CDR2 is YENEEA. The CDR3 loop is CASSLNGKGSYEQYF. The CDR3 bases are TGTGCCAGCAGCTTAAACGGAAAGGGGTCTTACGAGCAGTACTTC.

The chain links TRBV29-1 to TRBJ1-1; 7 bases are shared with TRBD1. Looked up from germline, CDR1 is SQVTM and CDR2 is ANQGSEA. V shed 7 bases and J 2 bases; nucleotides not matched to a gene: 7. This CDR3 comprises 13 residues. In DNA form, the CDR3 reads TGCAGCGCTACGACAGGGACCAACACTGAAGCTTTCTTT. This sequence encodes CSATTGTNTEAFF.

In its sample, this clone was seen a few times. V gene TRBV10-2 combines with J gene TRBJ2-1; D is undetermined. Germline values: CDR1 WSHSY, CDR2 SAAADI. With 2 bases removed from V and 3 bases from J, the gap between germline ends came to 5 bases. This CDR3 spans 13 amino acids. DNA of the CDR3: TGCGCCAGCAGTGAGACAGTCTACAATGAGCAGTTCTTC. The encoded protein is CASSETVYNEQFF.

The J gene is TRBJ2-6, the V gene TRBV6-7; 8 bases are a match to TRBD1. TRBV6-7 is placed among ORFs of uncertain function. This CDR3 has 18 residues. Trimming removed 5 bases from V and 0 bases from J; junction bases left unmatched: 9. CDR3: CASSTRQGICSGANVLTF. DNA of the CDR3: TGTGCCAGCAGTACCCGACAGGGGATCTGCTCTGGGGCCAACGTCCTGACTTTC.

This rearrangement joins TRBV9 to TRBJ2-7, with 7 bases that match TRBD1. After removal of 0 bases from V and 0 bases from J, the junction contained 21 bases not matched to a gene. The CDR3 length is 21 residues. The germline V gene has CDR1 SGDLS and CDR2 YYNGEE. The CDR3 bases are TGTGCCAGCAGCGTAGTTTGCGATTTCGGGACAGTCGGATTCAGCTCCTACGAGCAGTACTTC. Residues: CASSVVCDFGTVGFSSYEQYF.

This rearrangement joins TRBV6-1 to TRBJ2-1, with a tentative D call TRBD2 (6 bases). Trimming stripped 2 bases from V and 8 bases from J, with 13 bases between. This CDR3 comprises 14 residues. Germline V gives CDR1 MNHNS, CDR2 SASEGT. The CDR3 bases are TGTGCCAGCAGTGAACAGCGGGTTTCGGATGAGCAGTTCTTC. This gives the protein CASSEQRVSDEQFF.

The chain is built from TRBV21-1 and TRBJ2-2; the table assigns TRBD1, which was not confirmed against the DNA. TRBV21-1 constitutes a pseudogene. The CDR3 consists of 17 residues. The CDR3 DNA follows: TGTGCCAGCAGCAAAGAAAGGACAGGGGTCCGCCCCGGGGAGCTGTTTTTT. Protein: CASSKERTGVRPGELFF.

The chain has TRBV7-9 and TRBJ1-1, with 9 bases fitting TRBD1. In germline, CDR1 is SEHNR, CDR2 FQNEAQ (reference sequence). The V gene end was trimmed by 5 bases and the J gene end by 6 bases; junction bases not matched to a gene: 7. CDR3 length: 14 residues. The CDR3: CASSIRDRVAEAFF. The DNA of the CDR3 is TGTGCCAGCAGCATCCGGGACAGGGTCGCTGAAGCTTTCTTT.

This chain links TRBV9 with TRBJ2-5; D perhaps matches TRBD1 (5 bases). The V gene lost 5 bases and the J gene lost 1 base, with 18 bases spanning the gap. This CDR3 has 16 residues. Germline V gives CDR1 SGDLS, CDR2 YYNGEE. The CDR3 sequence is CASSQGRFEAQETQYF. CDR3 coding DNA: TGTGCCAGCAGTCAGGGAAGGTTTGAGGCCCAAGAGACCCAGTACTTC.

In its sample, this clone was seen a few times. V is TRBV4-2 and J is TRBJ2-3, with a tentative D call TRBD2 (6 bases). Trimming shortened V by 1 base and J by 4 bases, and 12 bases separated the two germline ends. CDR1 is LGHNA and CDR2 is YNFKEQ in the germline V gene. The CDR3 runs 15 residues. The CDR3 DNA reads as TGTGCCAGCAGCCAAGCGGCGGAGGGCTCAGATACGCAGTATTTT. Protein: CASSQAAEGSDTQYF.

The J gene is TRBJ2-2, the V gene TRBV9, with no clear D. Trimming took 5 bases from V and 8 from J, leaving 7 bases between them. The germline V gene encodes CDR1 SGDLS and CDR2 YYNGEE. This CDR3 region has 11 residues. CDR3 residues: CASSRVGELFF. CDR3 nucleotide sequence: TGTGCCAGCAGTCGAGTAGGGGAGCTGTTTTTT.

This rearrangement joins TRBV19 to TRBJ2-3; 7 nucleotides agree with TRBD1. The CDR3 contains 15 residues. Germline-derived CDR1 and CDR2 are LNHDA and SQIVND (reference sequence). The V and J ends lost 3 bases and 2 bases, in that order; junction bases with no gene match: 5. CDR3 loop: CASSIFGQDTDTQYF. The DNA of the CDR3 is TGTGCCAGTAGTATTTTTGGACAGGACACAGATACGCAGTATTTT.

This chain uses TRBV3-1 (or the pseudogene TRBV3-2) with TRBJ1-2; TRBD1 is a possible D gene (6 bases). The CDR3 runs 16 residues. Germline assignment: CDR1 LGHDT and CDR2 YNNKEL (reference sequence). The ends were cut back, 4 bases at V and 6 bases at J, with 21 bases in the middle. Here the CDR3 DNA reads TGTGCCAGCAGCCCCCACGGGGGGGGCGTTCAGAATGGCTACACCTTC. Protein sequence: CASSPHGGGVQNGYTF.

The V gene is TRBV6-4, the J gene TRBJ2-1; 10 bases align to TRBD2. This CDR3 region has 16 residues. J lost 4 bases, V lost 2 bases, and 5 bases had no gene match. The V gene's germline CDR1 is MRHNA and CDR2 SNTAGT. The CDR3 DNA reads as TGTGCCAGCAGTGACCTCAAAGCGGGGGGGTACAATGAGCAGTTCTTC. Residues: CASSDLKAGGYNEQFF.